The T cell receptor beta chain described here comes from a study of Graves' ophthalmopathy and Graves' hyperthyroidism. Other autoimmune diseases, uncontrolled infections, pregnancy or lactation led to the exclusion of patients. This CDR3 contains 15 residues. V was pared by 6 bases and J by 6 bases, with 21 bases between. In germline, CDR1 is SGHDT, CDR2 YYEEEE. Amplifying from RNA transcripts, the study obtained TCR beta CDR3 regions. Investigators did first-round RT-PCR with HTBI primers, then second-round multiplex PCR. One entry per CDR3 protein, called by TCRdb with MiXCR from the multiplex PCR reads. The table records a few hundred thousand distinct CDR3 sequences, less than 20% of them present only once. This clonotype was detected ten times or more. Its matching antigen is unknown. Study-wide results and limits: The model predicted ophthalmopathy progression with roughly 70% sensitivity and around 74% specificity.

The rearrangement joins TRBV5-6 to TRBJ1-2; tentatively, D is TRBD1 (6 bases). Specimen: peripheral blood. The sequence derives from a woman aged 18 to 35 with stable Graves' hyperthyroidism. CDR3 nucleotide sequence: TGTGCCAGCACCCTAGTGGCAGGGGAGGAGAATGGCTACACCTTC. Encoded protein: CASTLVAGEENGYTF.